A single T cell receptor (beta chain) is shown here with its context. V was trimmed by 5 bases and J by 5 bases, leaving 16 bases between them. Germline CDR1 reads SGHTA; CDR2 reads FQGTGA. The CDR3 totals 15 residues. These data originate in a study of blood T cells in healthy people across ages. Together with a sample-barcoded 5' primer, a J-beta primer mix was included in a second PCR lasting roughly 7 to 11 cycles. TCRdb reprocessed the 5' RACE reads via MiXCR and lists one record per CDR3 protein. This table holds about 1 million distinct CDR3 sequences, 20% to 25% found once. This sample was also put to use in a study of T cells of mothers and their children. Per that paper: Every mother produced more than 8 million TCR beta CDR3 reads, whereas every child provided several million. Related and unrelated pairs show TCR recombination output that thymic selection shapes similarly.

The chain joins TRBV7-3 to TRBJ2-1; D is uncertain. This TCR came from a girl aged 2 to 9 in good health. The sample taken for sequencing was blood. CDR3 protein: CASSETGPLNNEQFF. As DNA, the CDR3 is TGTGCCAGCAGCGAGACCGGGCCCTTGAACAATGAGCAGTTCTTC.